This T cell receptor (beta chain) originates from a study of shared clonotypes between healthy human individuals. CD8 cells classed as naive were CD45RO-negative and positively selected for CCR7, excluding terminally differentiated effector memory CD45RA+ cells. The CDR3 runs to 17 residues. Germline V gene lookup returns CDR1 SQVTM and CDR2 ANQGSEA. J was trimmed by 0 bases and V by 5 bases; bases with no gene match: 10. When replicate PCRs were run on sorted subsets, they used around 0.2 ug DNA, around 33,000 T cell genomes. TCRdb's copy holds only in-frame clones and misses some; the assay was immunoSEQ multiplex PCR. The sample shows about 2 million clones, approximately 94% of them seen only once.

This rearrangement joins TRBV29-1 to TRBJ1-4, with TRBD1 matching over 9 bases. This sequence originates from a man younger than 35 in good health. Sequencing was performed on naive CD8+ T cells sorted from blood. The CDR3 protein is CSVTPGQGPATNEKLFF. CDR3 nucleotide sequence: TGCAGCGTTACTCCGGGACAGGGACCGGCAACTAATGAAAAACTGTTTTTT.